This TCR beta chain derives from a study of cytomegalovirus exposure and HLA in healthy donors. Background on the study: Some 85 million unique TCRs, all from HLA-typed donors, were included in an early release of the data.

As concerns this clone: Its target is unknown.

Broader study findings: Sequencing depth across donors, presence/absence analyses assumed, was roughly uniform. Later on, a genetic analysis was performed. It linked a missense variant in DCLRE1C with V- and J-gene trimming of TCR beta.

With 60 Vbeta and 13 Jbeta primers, the PCR was carried out. Method: immunoSEQ multiplex PCR; TCRdb's copy keeps in-frame clones and lacks some. The data hold tens of thousands of clones, with less than 75% observed a single time. Germline CDR1 and CDR2: LNHDA and SQIVND (reference sequence). CDR3 length equals 15 residues. Trimming cost V 9 bases and J 5 bases; bases outside gene matches: 14. This clonotype originated in a man aged 30-40 years in good health and CMV-seropositive. The sample consisted of PBMCs. The chain combines TRBV19 with TRBJ2-3; 7 bases line up with TRBD2. The DNA for the CDR3 is TGTGCCAGGCCGGAGTCGGGAGGAGACGGAGATACGCAGTATTTT. Translating it yields CARPESGGDGDTQYF.